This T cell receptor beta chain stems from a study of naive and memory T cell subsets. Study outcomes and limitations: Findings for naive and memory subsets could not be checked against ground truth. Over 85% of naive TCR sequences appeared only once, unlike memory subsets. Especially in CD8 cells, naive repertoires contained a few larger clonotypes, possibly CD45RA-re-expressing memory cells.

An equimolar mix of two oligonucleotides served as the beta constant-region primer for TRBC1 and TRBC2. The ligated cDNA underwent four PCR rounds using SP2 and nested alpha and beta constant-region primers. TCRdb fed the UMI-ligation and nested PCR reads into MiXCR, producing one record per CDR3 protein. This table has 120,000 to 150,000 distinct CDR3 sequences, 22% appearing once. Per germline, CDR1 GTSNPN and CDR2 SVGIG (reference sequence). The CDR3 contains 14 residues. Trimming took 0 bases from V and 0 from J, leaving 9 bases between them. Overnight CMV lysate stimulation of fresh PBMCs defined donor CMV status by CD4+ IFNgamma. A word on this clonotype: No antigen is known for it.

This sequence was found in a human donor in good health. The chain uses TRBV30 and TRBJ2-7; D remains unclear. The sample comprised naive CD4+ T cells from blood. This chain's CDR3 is CAWSVGRISYEQYF. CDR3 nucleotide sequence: TGTGCCTGGAGTGTAGGCCGAATCTCCTACGAGCAGTACTTC. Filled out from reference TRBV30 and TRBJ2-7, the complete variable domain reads SQTIHQWPATLVQPVGSPLSLECTVEGTSNPNLYWYRQAAGRGLQLLFYSVGIGQISSEVPQNLSASRPQDRQFILSSKKLLLSDSGFYLCAWSVGRISYEQYFGPGTRLTVT.